The 3 T cell receptor beta chains reported below all come from one sample, sequenced in a study of T cell responses to AZD1222 COVID-19 vaccine. Profiling relied on immunoSEQ multiplex PCR, and the TCRdb table lists in-frame clones only, not all of them. The sample includes 90,000 to 120,000 clones, approximately 88% of them seen just once. Sample: peripheral blood, taken on day 0 of AZD1222 vaccination. The receptors shown here come from an adult in good health.

This chain joins TRBV9 and TRBJ1-3; TRBD1 agrees at 7 bases. The CDR3 loop spans 14 amino acids. V trimming: 6 bases; J trimming: 1 base; junction bases outside the gene matches: 4. The V gene's germline CDR1 is SGDLS and CDR2 YYNGEE. The CDR3 DNA follows: TGTGCCAGCAACCCGACAGGGTCTGGAAACACCATATATTTT. Protein: CASNPTGSGNTIYF.

This clone was detected only once. The CDR3 spells CASSYSRQDNQPQHF. The DNA of the CDR3 is TGTGCCAGCAGTTACTCCCGACAGGACAATCAGCCCCAGCATTTT. This sequence joins TRBV6-2 or TRBV6-3 and TRBJ1-5, with D possibly being TRBD1 (6 bases). CDR1 and CDR2 from the germline V gene are MNHEY and SVGEGT. This CDR3 contains 15 residues. V was trimmed by 0 bases and J by 3 bases, leaving 9 bases between them.

V is TRBV5-4 and J is TRBJ2-2; 10 nucleotides line up with TRBD2. The CDR3 is 16 amino acids. Germline CDR1 is SGHNT and CDR2 is YYREEE (reference sequence). Unmatched junction bases numbered 9, after V lost 4 bases and J lost 6 bases. In nucleotides, the CDR3 is TGTGCCAGCAGCGAACTAGCGGGAAATCTGGCCGGGGAGCTGTTTTTT. It codes for CASSELAGNLAGELFF.